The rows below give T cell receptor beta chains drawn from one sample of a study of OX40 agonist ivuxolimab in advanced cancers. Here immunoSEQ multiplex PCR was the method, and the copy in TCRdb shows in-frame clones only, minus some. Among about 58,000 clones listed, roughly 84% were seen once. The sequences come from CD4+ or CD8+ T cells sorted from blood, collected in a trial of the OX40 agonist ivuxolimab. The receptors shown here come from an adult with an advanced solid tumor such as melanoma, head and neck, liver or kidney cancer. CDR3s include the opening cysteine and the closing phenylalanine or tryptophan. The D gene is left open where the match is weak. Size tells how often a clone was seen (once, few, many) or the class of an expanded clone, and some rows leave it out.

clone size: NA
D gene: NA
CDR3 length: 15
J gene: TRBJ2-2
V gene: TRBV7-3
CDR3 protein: CASSSSLANTGELFF
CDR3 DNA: TGTGCCAGCAGCTCGTCCCTCGCGAACACCGGGGAGCTGTTTTTT

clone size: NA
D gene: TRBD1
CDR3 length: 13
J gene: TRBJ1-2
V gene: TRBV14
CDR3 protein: CASSQIGTGWATF
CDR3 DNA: TGTGCCAGCAGCCAAATCGGGACAGGGTGGGCCACCTTC

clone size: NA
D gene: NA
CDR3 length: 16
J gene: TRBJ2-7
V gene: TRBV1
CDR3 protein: CTSSLVGDSKTYEQYF
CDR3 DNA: TGCACCAGCAGCCTAGTAGGGGACAGTAAAACCTACGAGCAGTACTTC

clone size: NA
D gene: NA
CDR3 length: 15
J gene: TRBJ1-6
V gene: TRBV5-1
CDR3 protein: CASSLEGVHNSPLHF
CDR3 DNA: TGCGCCAGCAGCTTGGAGGGTGTCCATAATTCACCCCTCCACTTT

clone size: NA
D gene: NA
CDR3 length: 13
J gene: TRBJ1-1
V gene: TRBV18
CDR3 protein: CASSRNANTEAFF
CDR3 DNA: TGTGCCAGCTCACGAAACGCGAACACTGAAGCTTTCTTT

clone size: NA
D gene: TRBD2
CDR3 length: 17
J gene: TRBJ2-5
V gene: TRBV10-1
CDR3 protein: CASVEAGAGDHQETQYF
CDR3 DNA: TGCGCCAGCGTCGAGGCTGGAGCGGGGGACCACCAAGAGACCCAGTACTTC

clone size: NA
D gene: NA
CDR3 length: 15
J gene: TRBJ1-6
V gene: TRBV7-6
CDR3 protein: CASSSAGSDNSPLHF
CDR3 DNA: TGTGCCAGCAGCTCCGCCGGGTCAGATAATTCACCCCTCCACTTT

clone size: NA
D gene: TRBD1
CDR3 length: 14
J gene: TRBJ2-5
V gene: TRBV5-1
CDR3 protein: CASSFGDRGETQYF
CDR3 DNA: TGCGCCAGCAGCTTTGGTGACAGGGGAGAGACCCAGTACTTC

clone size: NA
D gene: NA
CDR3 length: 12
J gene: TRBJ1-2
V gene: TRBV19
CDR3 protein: CASKGFNYGYTF
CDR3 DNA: TGTGCCAGCAAAGGGTTTAACTATGGCTACACCTTC

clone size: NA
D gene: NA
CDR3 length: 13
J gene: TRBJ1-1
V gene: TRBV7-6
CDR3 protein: CASSIALNTEAFF
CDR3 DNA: TGTGCCAGCAGCATAGCCCTAAACACTGAAGCTTTCTTT

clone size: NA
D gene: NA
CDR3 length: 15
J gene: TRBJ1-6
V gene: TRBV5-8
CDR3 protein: CASSFSRPGNSPLHF
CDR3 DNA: TGTGCCAGCAGCTTTTCCAGACCCGGGAATTCACCCCTCCACTTT

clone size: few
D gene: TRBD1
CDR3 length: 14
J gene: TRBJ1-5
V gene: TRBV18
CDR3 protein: CASSPGQANQPQHF
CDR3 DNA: TGTGCCAGCTCACCGGGACAGGCCAATCAGCCCCAGCATTTT

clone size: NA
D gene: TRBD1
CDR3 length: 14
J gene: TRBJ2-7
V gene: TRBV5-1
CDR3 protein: CASSIGTGNYEQYF
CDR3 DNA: TGCGCCAGCAGTATAGGGACAGGGAACTACGAGCAGTACTTC

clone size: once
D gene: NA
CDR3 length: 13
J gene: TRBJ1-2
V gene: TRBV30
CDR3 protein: CAWSGPAAWGYTF
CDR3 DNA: TGTGCCTGGAGTGGCCCGGCGGCGTGGGGCTACACCTTC

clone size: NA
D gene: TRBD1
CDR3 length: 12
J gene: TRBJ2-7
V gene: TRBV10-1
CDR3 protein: CASSGQGFEQYF
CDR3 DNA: TGCGCCAGCAGTGGACAGGGTTTCGAGCAGTACTTC

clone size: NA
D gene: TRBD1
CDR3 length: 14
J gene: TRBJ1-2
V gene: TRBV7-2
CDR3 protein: CASSRDSSPPLHTF
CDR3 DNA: TGTGCCAGCAGCCGGGACAGTTCGCCTCCGTTGCACACCTTC

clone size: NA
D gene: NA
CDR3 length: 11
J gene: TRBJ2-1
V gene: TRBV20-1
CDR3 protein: CSAAPSHEQFF
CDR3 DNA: TGCAGTGCTGCACCCTCTCATGAGCAGTTCTTC

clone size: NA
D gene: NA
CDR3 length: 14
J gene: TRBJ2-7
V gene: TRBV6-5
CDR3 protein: CASSYGLASYEQYF
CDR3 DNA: TGTGCCAGCAGTTACGGGCTAGCTTCCTACGAGCAGTACTTC

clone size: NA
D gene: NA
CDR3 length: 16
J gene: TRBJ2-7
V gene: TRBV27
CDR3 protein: CASSTRPSKVFYEQYF
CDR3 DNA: TGTGCCAGCAGTACTCGACCGTCGAAGGTGTTCTACGAGCAGTACTTC

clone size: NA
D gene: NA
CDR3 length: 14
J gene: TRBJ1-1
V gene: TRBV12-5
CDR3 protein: CASGLGVRNTEAFF
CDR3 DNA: TGTGCTAGTGGTTTGGGAGTGAGGAACACTGAAGCTTTCTTT

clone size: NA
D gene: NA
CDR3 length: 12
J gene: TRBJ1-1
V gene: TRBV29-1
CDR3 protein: CSVELRNTEAFF
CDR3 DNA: TGCAGCGTTGAATTGCGGAACACTGAAGCTTTCTTT

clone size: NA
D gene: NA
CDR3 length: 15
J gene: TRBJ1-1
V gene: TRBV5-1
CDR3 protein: CASSSVGGWSTEAFF
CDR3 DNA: TGCGCCAGCAGCTCCGTGGGGGGGTGGAGCACTGAAGCTTTCTTT

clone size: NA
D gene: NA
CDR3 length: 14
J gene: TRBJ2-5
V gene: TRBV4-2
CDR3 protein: CASSQGGAGETQYF
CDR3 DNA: TGTGCCAGCAGCCAGGGGGGGGCAGGGGAGACCCAGTACTTC

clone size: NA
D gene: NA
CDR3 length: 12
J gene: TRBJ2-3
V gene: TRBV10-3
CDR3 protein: CAISAMGDTQYF
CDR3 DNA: TGTGCCATCAGTGCAATGGGAGATACGCAGTATTTT